These 22 T cell receptor beta chains were all obtained from the same sample, sequenced in a study of shared clonotypes between healthy human individuals (dated by TCRdb to the early 2020s). To prepare the library, the immunoSEQ multiplex PCR assay was applied. TCRdb's version of the immuneACCESS table is confined to in-frame rearrangements and falls short of the full clone set. An unresolved V gene accounts for under half of the shortfall where checked; the remainder is of unknown origin. The sample data list roughly 700,000 clones, and over 65% of these were observed just once. Less than 2% of the sample belongs to the ten largest clones. Sequenced input: memory CD4+ T cells sorted from blood. This sample's cell subset or site label indicates: CD45RA-negative fraction. Receptor source: a woman in her thirties in good health.

The chain has TRBV19 and TRBJ1-1; TRBD1 is a possible D gene (5 bases). The length of the CDR3 is 14 residues. Per germline, CDR1 LNHDA and CDR2 SQIVND (reference sequence). The V end was cut by 4 bases, the J end by 1 base, with 10 bases between. The DNA of the CDR3 is TGTGCCAGTAGTAAGCGGGGGAGGAACACTGAAGCTTTCTTT. Translating it yields CASSKRGRNTEAFF.

V usage is TRBV11-2 and J usage is TRBJ2-1, with D perhaps TRBD2 (6 bases). Germline-derived CDR1 and CDR2 are SGHAT and FQNNGV. The CDR3 extends over 14 amino acids. Trimming left V 1 base short and J 11 bases short, with 15 bases between. The CDR3 loop reads CASSLGLARDQQFF. The CDR3, as DNA: TGTGCCAGCAGCTTAGGCCTAGCGAGGGATCAGCAGTTCTTC.

The gene calls are TRBV9 and TRBJ2-2, with D perhaps given as TRBD1 or TRBD2 (5 bases each). This CDR3 spans 15 amino acids. Trimming shortened V by 3 bases and J by 2 bases, and 11 bases separated the two germline ends. CDR1 is SGDLS, CDR2 YYNGEE, per germline. Here the CDR3 reads CASSAGTPNTGELFF. DNA of the CDR3: TGTGCCAGCAGCGCAGGGACGCCAAACACCGGGGAGCTGTTTTTT.

The chain employs TRBV7-8 and TRBJ1-2; no reliable D call. From germline, CDR1 is SGHVS and CDR2 FQNEAQ. Trimming pared 2 bases from V and 7 bases from J, leaving 20 bases between. This CDR3 comprises 16 residues. The DNA of the CDR3 is TGTGCCAGCAGCTTATCCCGAGATTCCCTAATCGGTGGCTACACCTTC. Its translation: CASSLSRDSLIGGYTF.

The chain combines TRBV6-5 with TRBJ1-4; D not certain. Germline CDR1 is MNHEY and CDR2 is SVGAGI. Trimming took 8 bases from V and 8 from J, leaving 15 bases between them. The CDR3 is 13 residues long. The CDR3 sequence: CASREWQEEKLFF. In DNA form, the CDR3 reads TGTGCCAGCCGTGAGTGGCAGGAGGAAAAACTGTTTTTT.

This sequence joins TRBV18 and TRBJ1-5; D is ambiguous. The CDR3 extends over 15 amino acids. Germline CDR1 and CDR2: KGHSH and LQKENI. Trimming removed 0 bases from V and 6 bases from J, with 12 bases in between. The CDR3 region is CASSPPGFVGQPQHF. CDR3 nucleotide sequence: TGTGCCAGCTCACCACCTGGCTTTGTGGGTCAGCCCCAGCATTTT.

The chain has TRBV30 and TRBJ1-1; perhaps TRBD1 as D (5 bases). V was trimmed by 6 bases and J by 2 bases, leaving 10 bases between them. The germline V gene encodes CDR1 GTSNPN and CDR2 SVGIG (reference sequence). The CDR3 covers 12 residues. The DNA of the CDR3 is TGTGCCTGTGTACAGGTAAACACTGAAGCTTTCTTT. Translated, it gives CACVQVNTEAFF.

This chain links TRBV28 with TRBJ2-7; 10 positions agree with TRBD2. The V and J ends lost 5 bases and 4 bases, in that order; junction bases with no gene match: 8. Germline V lookup: CDR1 MDHEN, CDR2 SYDVKM. The CDR3 is made up of 15 amino acids. Here the CDR3 DNA reads TGTGCCAGCAGTCTCCTAGCGGGAGTTTTGTACGAGCAGTACTTC. Its protein product is CASSLLAGVLYEQYF.

V is TRBV7-2 and J is TRBJ1-2; TRBD1 might be the D (5 bases). CDR3 length: 15 amino acids. Germline CDR1 and CDR2: SGHTA and FQGNSA. The V end was cut by 2 bases, the J end by 8 bases, with 18 bases between. The CDR3 region has the DNA TGTGCCAGCAGCTTATTGATAGGGGAGCTCGGGGGCTACACCTTC. Protein product: CASSLLIGELGGYTF.

The gene calls are TRBV6-6 and TRBJ1-2; D might be TRBD1 (5 bases). The ends were cut back, 0 bases at V and 7 bases at J, with 18 bases in the middle. The germline CDR1 and CDR2 sequences are MNHNY and SVGAGI (reference sequence). The CDR3 totals 16 residues. In nucleotides, the CDR3 is TGTGCCAGCAGTTACTCGAAGGTGTCTCGGGGGGGTGGCTACACCTTC. It is translated as CASSYSKVSRGGGYTF.

This chain connects TRBV29-1 to TRBJ2-5; a possible D gene is TRBD1 (5 bases). The CDR3 totals 15 residues. Germline V gives CDR1 SQVTM, CDR2 ANQGSEA. Trimming shortened V by 3 bases and J by 1 base, and 15 bases separated the two germline ends. Written as DNA, the CDR3 is TGCAGCGTTGACGCCGACAGTGCCCTCCAAGAGACCCAGTACTTC. It encodes CSVDADSALQETQYF.

The rearrangement joins TRBV19 to TRBJ1-5; D is unresolved. Deletions cut 1 base from V and 6 bases from J, with 13 bases between. The CDR3 runs to 15 residues. The germline gives CDR1 LNHDA, CDR2 SQIVND (reference sequence). CDR3 residues: CASSIGPFAFQPQHF. The CDR3 coding sequence is TGTGCCAGTAGTATAGGCCCGTTCGCCTTTCAGCCCCAGCATTTT.

The V call is TRBV5-1, the J call TRBJ1-2; a possible D gene is TRBD1 (5 bases). The CDR3 covers 13 residues. Germline V lookup: CDR1 SGHRS, CDR2 YFSETQ. The V end was cut by 0 bases, the J end by 7 bases, with 10 bases between. CDR3 loop: CASSLGGARGYTF. The CDR3 region has the DNA TGCGCCAGCAGCTTGGGTGGGGCCCGTGGCTACACCTTC.

Here the CDR3 reads CASSFQLGSQPQHF. The CDR3 DNA is TGTGCCAGCAGTTTTCAACTTGGATCGCAGCCCCAGCATTTT. The chain uses TRBV28 and TRBJ1-5; D uncertain. V lost 3 bases and J lost 7, with 13 bases in between. CDR3 length: 14 amino acids. CDR1 is MDHEN and CDR2 is SYDVKM in the germline V gene.

This clone was seen a handful of times. Other DNA variants within this sample encode the same CDR3. The gene calls are TRBV28 and TRBJ1-2; a weak D match, TRBD1 (5 bases). CDR1 MDHEN and CDR2 SYDVKM come from the germline V gene. The ends were cut back, 6 bases at V and 1 base at J, with 9 bases in the middle. CDR3 size: 13 residues. CDR3 residues: CASSLTVNYGYTF. Written as DNA, the CDR3 is TGTGCCAGCAGCCTGACAGTTAACTATGGCTACACCTTC.

Written as DNA, the CDR3 is TGCGCCAGCAGTTGGGGGACAGGGGAAAAACTGTTTTTT. This encodes CASSWGTGEKLFF. The genes are TRBV5-1 and TRBJ1-4; 9 positions agree with TRBD1. Germline assignment: CDR1 SGHRS and CDR2 YFSETQ. Trimming at V came to 5 bases and at J to 8 bases, leaving 4 bases not matched to a gene. This CDR3 is 13 amino acids long.

This clone was observed once. The chain links TRBV2 to TRBJ1-2, with 8 bases that match TRBD1. Germline CDR1 and CDR2: SNHLY and FYNNEI. CDR3 length equals 14 residues. V was clipped by 5 bases and J by 8 bases; unmatched bases: 10. The CDR3 here is CASSTLRGQKGYTF. In nucleotides, the CDR3 is TGTGCCAGCAGTACCCTCAGGGGGCAGAAGGGCTACACCTTC. Full variable domain (missing parts from reference TRBV2 and TRBJ1-2): EPEVTQTPSHQVTQMGQEVILRCVPISNHLYFYWYRQILGQKVEFLVSFYNNEISEKSEIFDDQFSVERPDGSNFTLKIRSTKLEDSAMYFCASSTLRGQKGYTFGSGTRLTVV.

A few counts support this clone. The CDR3 sequence: CASSRGLAGAYEQFF. The CDR3 DNA sequence: TGTGCCAGCAGCCGGGGCCTAGCGGGAGCCTATGAGCAGTTCTTC. This sequence joins TRBV11-3 and TRBJ2-1; TRBD2 matches at 10 bases. V shed 5 bases, J shed 8 bases, and the junction held 9 bases outside the gene matches. Germline V gene data show CDR1 as SGHNT and CDR2 as YENEEA. This CDR3 region has 15 residues.

The CDR3 bases are TGCGCCAGCAAGCCTAGACCGGACCTACGGGCCGGGGAGCTGTTTTTT. Residues: CASKPRPDLRAGELFF. The genes are TRBV5-1 and TRBJ2-2; D ambiguous. Germline V lookup: CDR1 SGHRS, CDR2 YFSETQ. The CDR3 contains 16 residues. The ends were cut back, 6 bases at V and 6 bases at J, with 21 bases in the middle.

The V gene is TRBV5-8, the J gene TRBJ1-2, with 7 bases aligning to TRBD1. Germline V lookup: CDR1 SGHTS, CDR2 YDEGEE. Losses at the gene ends were 4 bases for V and 7 bases for J; bases not matched to a gene: 10. There are 14 residues in the CDR3. CDR3 in amino acids: CASSRLEGAPGYTF. The CDR3 nucleotides read TGTGCCAGCAGCCGGCTTGAGGGGGCGCCTGGCTACACCTTC.

In regard to this clone: This specimen includes other DNA sequences encoding the same CDR3. This sequence joins TRBV5-1 and TRBJ1-3; D not resolved. This CDR3 has 14 amino acids. From germline, CDR1 is SGHRS and CDR2 YFSETQ. The V gene lost 4 bases and the J gene lost 0 bases, with 8 bases spanning the gap. CDR3 DNA sequence: TGCGCCAGCAGCCCAGGTTCCTCTGGAAACACCATATATTTT. Protein sequence: CASSPGSSGNTIYF.

This chain connects TRBV7-3 to TRBJ1-1, with 9 bases matching TRBD1. The germline gives CDR1 SGHTA, CDR2 FQGTGA. This CDR3 has 17 residues. V lost 2 bases, J lost 5 bases, and 12 bases stayed unmatched. CDR3 sequence reads: CASSLVGYGTGWTEAFF. The CDR3 region has the DNA TGTGCCAGCAGCTTAGTAGGTTATGGGACAGGGTGGACTGAAGCTTTCTTT.